These T cell receptor beta chains were read from a single sample in a study of response to subunit inactivated influenza vaccine. TCRdb re-derived calls from the RT-PCR reads in MiXCR, one entry per CDR3 protein. The sample carries about 180,000 distinct CDR3 sequences, around a tenth recorded once. Sequencing used non-naive T cells sorted from PBMCs, obtained on the day of vaccination. The receptors were gathered from a man aged 50-60 years who received an inactivated influenza vaccine. The CDR3 runs from the conserved cysteine through the conserved F or W. D genes are given only for firm matches. The size of a clone is reported for some rows only, either as once, few or many, or as a class for expanded clones.

>TRBJ1-1|TRBV5-1|many|.
TGCGCCAGCAGCTTGGCCCCGGGGGCAACTGAAGCTTTCTTT
CASSLAPGATEAFF
>TRBJ2-2|TRBV7-9|.|.
TGTGCCAGCAGCCGAATTAACATGAACACCGGGGAGCTGTTTTTT
CASSRINMNTGELFF
>TRBJ1-6|TRBV19|.|TRBD1
TGTGCCAGCACCTTGACAGGGGTCGGGGAAGCCCTCCACTTT
CASTLTGVGEALHF
>TRBJ2-6|TRBV6-2/TRBV6-3|many|TRBD1
TGTGCCAGCAGTCTCTTATCCGGGACAGGGGGTGACGGGGCCAACGTCCTGACTTTC
CASSLLSGTGGDGANVLTF
>TRBJ2-2|TRBV7-2|few|.
TGTGCCAGCAGCTTAAGGGGGGCAGCAACCACCGGGGAGCTGTTTTTT
CASSLRGAATTGELFF
>TRBJ1-2|TRBV25-1|.|.
TGTGCCAGCAGTGCGGGGATTAACTATGGCTACACCTTC
CASSAGINYGYTF
>TRBJ2-2|TRBV6-5|many|TRBD1
TGTGCCAGCAGTTCCATCCAGGGGGCGGCCGGGGAGCTGTTTTTT
CASSSIQGAAGELFF
>TRBJ1-1|TRBV2|few|TRBD1
TGTGCCAGCATGAAGGACAGGGTAGGGGCTTTCTTT
CASMKDRVGAFF
>TRBJ2-3|TRBV5-1|many|TRBD2
TGCGCCAGCAGCTTGGGGAGTTCTAGCGGGGGAACAGATACGCAGTATTTT
CASSLGSSSGGTDTQYF
>TRBJ2-5|TRBV5-1|.|.
TGCGCCAGCAGCCGAACGGACACGGGTTTTGGGACCCAGTACTTC
CASSRTDTGFGTQYF
>TRBJ2-3|TRBV14|.|.
TGTGCCAGCAGCCAAGACGACAATCTCCGTCTCTTCATATCTAGCACAGATACGCAGTATTTT
CASSQDDNLRLFISSTDTQYF
>TRBJ2-5|TRBV7-2|.|.
TGTGCCAGCGGCCCTGTCGCCCAAGAGACCCAGTACTTC
CASGPVAQETQYF
>TRBJ2-2|TRBV18|.|TRBD1
TGTGCCAGCTCACTCCGGACAGGGGTCACCGGGGAGCTGTTTTTT
CASSLRTGVTGELFF
>TRBJ2-5|TRBV6-5|.|.
TGTGCCAGCTCTAGAGGGTGGGGGCCCCAGTACTTC
CASSRGWGPQYF
>TRBJ1-5|TRBV6-2/TRBV6-3|.|TRBD1
TGTGCCAGCAGTTCCGGACAGGCCCGTCAGCCCCAGCATTTT
CASSSGQARQPQHF
>TRBJ2-1|TRBV4-3|many|TRBD1
TGCGCCAGCAGCCCTGAACGGACAGGGTCCTTCAATGAGCAGTTCTTC
CASSPERTGSFNEQFF
>TRBJ2-1|TRBV4-1|many|TRBD2
TGCGCCAGCAGCCCAGTAGCGGGGGGGCCCTACAATGAGCAGTTCTTC
CASSPVAGGPYNEQFF
>TRBJ2-3|TRBV2|.|.
TGTGCCAGCAGTGACCTGTGGGCAACAAGCACAGATACGCAGTATTTT
CASSDLWATSTDTQYF
>TRBJ1-1|TRBV18|.|.
TGTGCCAGCTCTCCCACTAATGATCGGGGGAACACTGAAGCTTTCTTT
CASSPTNDRGNTEAFF
>TRBJ2-1|TRBV12-3/TRBV12-4|many|TRBD2
TGTGCCAGCAGTTTAGAGGTCGCTAGCGGGAGGATCAATGAGCAGTTCTTC
CASSLEVASGRINEQFF
>TRBJ2-1|TRBV5-5|few|.
TGTGCCAGCAGCTTCCAGTGGGGCCGAAGCTCCTACAATGAGCAGTTCTTC
CASSFQWGRSSYNEQFF
>TRBJ2-3|TRBV20-1|few|.
TGCAGTGCTAGACTAGCCTTGAGCACAGATACGCAGTATTTT
CSARLALSTDTQYF
>TRBJ2-7|TRBV20-1|.|TRBD2
TGCAGTGCTGCCGCTGTTATGGGAGGGTCCCGCGGTGAGCAGTACTTC
CSAAAVMGGSRGEQYF
>TRBJ2-1|TRBV10-3|.|TRBD2
TGTGCCACCCATCCTAGCGGCGGCAATGAGCAGTTCTTC
CATHPSGGNEQFF
>TRBJ2-3|TRBV10-3|few|.
TGTGCCACCGCAAGGTTTGACAGGACGACGACAGATACGCAGTATTTT
CATARFDRTTTDTQYF
>TRBJ1-1|TRBV9|many|.
TGTGCCAGCAGCTCAACCCCCCTACAGTTCTCTTTC
CASSSTPLQFSF
>TRBJ1-2|TRBV4-1|many|.
TGCGCCAGCAGCCCGTCCATGGGTGGCTACACCTTC
CASSPSMGGYTF
>TRBJ1-2|TRBV20-1|few|TRBD1
TGCAGTGCTCTTGACAGGGTGAACTATGGCTACACCTTC
CSALDRVNYGYTF
>TRBJ2-3|TRBV7-9|.|TRBD2
TGTGCCAGCAGCTTCTCGGGACTAGTAAGAGATACGCAGTATTTT
CASSFSGLVRDTQYF
>TRBJ1-3|TRBV7-2|.|.
TGTGCCAGCAGCTTGTATCCCAGCACCATATATTTT
CASSLYPSTIYF
>TRBJ1-6|TRBV6-2/TRBV6-3|.|TRBD1
TGTGCCAGCAGTCATACTCGGGACAGGGGTACGTCACCCCTCCACTTT
CASSHTRDRGTSPLHF
>TRBJ2-3|TRBV5-6|.|TRBD1
TGTGCCAGCAGCAAGGACAGGGGATTTGACACAGATACGCAGTATTTT
CASSKDRGFDTDTQYF
>TRBJ2-7|TRBV20-1|many|TRBD2
TGCAGTGCTAGTATCGGGACTAGCGGCTACGAGCAGTACTTC
CSASIGTSGYEQYF
>TRBJ1-5|TRBV2|few|TRBD1
TGTGCCAGCAGAAGGGACAGGGATCAGCCCCAGCATTTT
CASRRDRDQPQHF
>TRBJ2-7|TRBV7-8|.|.
TGTGCCAGCAGCTTTAGGGGCAGTATCTACGAGCAGTACTTC
CASSFRGSIYEQYF
>TRBJ2-3|TRBV7-7|few|TRBD2
TGTGCCAGCAGCTTAGTGGCGGGAGCTGGAGATACGCAGTATTTT
CASSLVAGAGDTQYF
>TRBJ2-5|TRBV24-1|many|.
TGTGCCACCAGTGCAGGGTCTGTGACCCAGTACTTC
CATSAGSVTQYF